The T cell receptor beta chain described here comes from a study of blood T cell repertoires in COVID-19. CDR1 is LNHDA, CDR2 SQIVND, per germline (reference sequence). This CDR3 has 13 residues. V lost 9 bases, J lost 3 bases, and 14 bases lay in between. Libraries were prepared by immunoSEQ multiplex PCR; TCRdb keeps only in-frame clonotypes and omits some of them. The data show almost 55,000 clones, with roughly 87% seen just once and about 8.3% held by the top ten. This clone was observed once. The sequence came from a man in his forties or fifties with active COVID-19. The source material was peripheral blood. The chain employs TRBV19 and TRBJ1-1; D is unclear. CDR3 coding DNA: TGTGCCAGCGCTCTCGAGATGTACACTGAAGCTTTCTTT. Translating gives CASALEMYTEAFF.